A selection of T cell receptor beta chains follows, all from one sample in a study of neoadjuvant anti-PD-1 for oral cavity cancer. Profiling relied on immunoSEQ multiplex PCR, and the TCRdb table lists in-frame clones only, not all of them. The sample yields over 8,000 clones, around 75% seen once. The input for sequencing was PBMCs, taken after nivolumab (anti-PD-1) treatment. The receptor set was obtained from a person aged 35-80 years with oral cavity squamous cell carcinoma. CDR3s include the opening cysteine and the closing phenylalanine or tryptophan. A D gene is named only where the DNA matches it firmly. Size is omitted from some rows. Given values are once, few, many or a class for expanded clones.

v_gene	abundance	d_gene	j_gene	CDR3nt	CDR3aa
TRBV9	NA	TRBD1	TRBJ2-1	TGTGCCAGCAGCGTGGGACAGACAATAGAGCAGTTCTTC	CASSVGQTIEQFF
TRBV19	NA	NA	TRBJ2-1	TGTGCCAGTTCTCCTCCAGGGACCCATCAGCAGTTCTTC	CASSPPGTHQQFF
TRBV10-1	few	NA	TRBJ2-1	TGCGCCAGCAGTGATTCTAGAGTCGATGAGCAGTTCTTC	CASSDSRVDEQFF
TRBV10-3	NA	NA	TRBJ2-5	TGTGCCATCAGTGCGCAAGAGACCCAGTACTTC	CAISAQETQYF
TRBV5-6	NA	TRBD2	TRBJ2-5	TGTGCCAGCAGCCGCGGACTAGCGGGGGGAGGGGAGACCCAGTACTTC	CASSRGLAGGGETQYF
TRBV6-5	NA	TRBD1	TRBJ1-1	TGTGCCAGCAGTGACTGGACAGGGGTGAATACCTTT	CASSDWTGVNTF
TRBV13	NA	NA	TRBJ2-1	TGTGCCAGCAGCTTTGTCGGGCCTCCGAAATACAATGAGCAGTTCTTC	CASSFVGPPKYNEQFF
TRBV28	once	NA	TRBJ1-1	TGTGCCAGCAGTATCCCAAACCGGGGGACTGAAGCTTTCTTT	CASSIPNRGTEAFF
TRBV6-6	NA	NA	TRBJ1-1	TGTGCCAGCAGTTTGGGGAAGAGCACTGAAGCTTTCTTT	CASSLGKSTEAFF
TRBV4-1	once	TRBD1	TRBJ1-1	TGCGCCAGCAGCCAAGGACAGGGGAACACTGAAGCTTTCTTT	CASSQGQGNTEAFF
TRBV18	NA	NA	TRBJ1-1	TGTGCCAGCTCACCAGTTATTTACACTGAAGCTTTCTTT	CASSPVIYTEAFF
TRBV29-1	NA	TRBD2	TRBJ2-5	TGCAGCGTCACGGCCGGGACTAGCGGGAGTGTGAAGACCCAGTACTTC	CSVTAGTSGSVKTQYF
TRBV6-5	few	NA	TRBJ1-2	TGTGCCAGCAGTCCGGGCCAATCCTATGGCTACACCTTC	CASSPGQSYGYTF
TRBV10-1	NA	TRBD2	TRBJ2-3	TGCGCCAGTAGCGGGGGGAGCACAGATACGCAGTATTTT	CASSGGSTDTQYF
TRBV5-1	NA	NA	TRBJ2-7	TGCGCCAGCAGCTTGGGGTACGAGCAGTACTTC	CASSLGYEQYF
TRBV18	NA	TRBD1	TRBJ2-7	TGTGCCAGCTCACCACCTGACAGGGCCCTCTACGAGCAGTACTTC	CASSPPDRALYEQYF
TRBV27	NA	NA	TRBJ2-1	TGTGCCAGCAGTTTAAGTAAGAATGCAAATGAGCAGTTCTTC	CASSLSKNANEQFF
TRBV5-1	NA	NA	TRBJ2-7	TGCGCCAGCAGCTTGGCAGGGGGGGATCGGTACTTC	CASSLAGGDRYF
TRBV6-5	NA	NA	TRBJ2-7	TGTGCCAGCAGTTACTCGCGGGGCTACGAGCAGTACTTC	CASSYSRGYEQYF
TRBV5-6	NA	TRBD1	TRBJ2-7	TGTGCCAGCAGCTTGAAAGGACAGGGTTACGAGCAGTACTTC	CASSLKGQGYEQYF